The 16 T cell receptor beta chains below all came from one sample that was sequenced in a study of T cell responses to AZD1222 COVID-19 vaccine. The repertoire was sequenced with immunoSEQ multiplex PCR; TCRdb's copy has only in-frame clones and lacks some. The sample yields approximately 150,000 clones, around 88% seen once. The sample in question was peripheral blood, obtained on day 0 of MenACWY control vaccination. The receptor source for this set is an adult in good health.

On this clone: Relative to the germline gene, one junction end is altered; a read error may explain this. The gene calls are TRBV7-7 and TRBJ2-1, with D uncertain. The CDR3 covers 13 residues. Germline assignment: CDR1 SSHAT and CDR2 FNYEAQ (reference sequence). CDR3 in DNA: TGTGCTAGCAGCCGATCTCGGAGCAATGAGCAGTTCTTC. This gives the protein CASSRSRSNEQFF.

The J gene is TRBJ2-1, the V gene TRBV5-4; a weak D match, TRBD1 (6 bases). V was cut by 2 bases and J by 6 bases, with 12 bases left in between. The CDR3 is made up of 14 amino acids. Germline V gene data show CDR1 as SGHNT and CDR2 as YYREEE (reference sequence). CDR3 loop: CASSFLGGTNEQFF. The CDR3 DNA sequence: TGTGCCAGCAGCTTTCTTGGGGGCACCAATGAGCAGTTCTTC. Drawing the rest from reference TRBV5-4 and TRBJ2-1, the complete variable domain is ETGVTQSPTHLIKTRGQQVTLRCSSQSGHNTVSWYQQALGQGPQFIFQYYREEENGRGNFPPRFSGLQFPNYSSELNVNALELDDSALYLCASSFLGGTNEQFFGPGTRLTVL.

The genes are TRBV4-1 and TRBJ1-5; TRBD1 agrees at 12 bases. The trim removed 2 bases at V and 7 bases at J, leaving 9 bases unmatched. The CDR3 is 17 amino acids. Per germline, CDR1 MGHRA and CDR2 YSYEKL. Here the CDR3 reads CASSQSPGQGARQPQHF. CDR3 nucleotide sequence: TGCGCCAGCAGCCAAAGTCCGGGACAGGGGGCACGGCAGCCCCAGCATTTT.

This chain joins TRBV18 and TRBJ2-6, with 7 positions matching TRBD1. Trimming cost V 4 bases and J 0 bases; bases outside gene matches: 9. This CDR3 spans 18 amino acids. The germline V gene encodes CDR1 KGHSH and CDR2 LQKENI. Here the CDR3 DNA reads TGTGCCAGCTCACTCGGGCCACCAGGGGGCTCTGGGGCCAACGTCCTGACTTTC. The encoded protein is CASSLGPPGGSGANVLTF.

This chain joins TRBV19 and TRBJ1-6; no firm D call. This CDR3 is 12 amino acids long. CDR1 and CDR2 from the germline V gene are LNHDA and SQIVND (reference sequence). Trimming left V 5 bases short and J 7 bases short, with 6 bases between. For the CDR3, the DNA is TGTGCCAGTAGTCCTTCGAATTCACCCCTCCACTTT. It encodes CASSPSNSPLHF.

The chain joins TRBV29-1 to TRBJ2-3; possibly TRBD1 for D (6 bases). Germline CDR1 SQVTM, CDR2 ANQGSEA. The V and J ends lost 7 bases and 2 bases respectively, with 7 bases between them. The CDR3 has 11 amino acids. The CDR3: CSGTVTDTQYF. The DNA for the CDR3 is TGCAGCGGGACAGTCACAGATACGCAGTATTTT.

The chain is built from TRBV6-6 and TRBJ1-4, with 8 nucleotides matching TRBD1. The CDR3 loop spans 14 amino acids. CDR1 MNHNY and CDR2 SVGAGI come from the germline V gene (reference sequence). The V gene end was trimmed by 6 bases and the J gene end by 7 bases; junction bases not matched to a gene: 7. The CDR3 here is CASRLGTGAEKLFF. In nucleotides, the CDR3 is TGTGCCAGCAGACTCGGGACAGGTGCTGAAAAACTGTTTTTT.

The chain joins TRBV4-3 to TRBJ1-6; no definite D call. Trimming removed 2 bases from V and 6 bases from J, with 14 bases in between. The CDR3 consists of 16 residues. The germline V gene encodes CDR1 LGHNA and CDR2 YSLEER. In DNA form, the CDR3 reads TGCGCCAGCAGCCAAAACCCCCTCGGGTTTAATTCACCCCTCCACTTT. This translates into CASSQNPLGFNSPLHF.

This clone was detected only a few times. The chain uses TRBV5-1 and TRBJ2-1; TRBD2 agrees at 11 bases. The CDR3 loop spans 14 amino acids. V shed 4 bases, J shed 5 bases, and the junction held 2 bases outside the gene matches. Looked up from germline, CDR1 is SGHRS and CDR2 is YFSETQ. The CDR3 loop reads CASSPGLADNEQFF. CDR3 nucleotide sequence: TGCGCCAGCAGCCCGGGACTAGCGGACAATGAGCAGTTCTTC.

The chain uses TRBV2 and TRBJ2-7; 7 bases line up with TRBD1. Looked up from germline, CDR1 is SNHLY and CDR2 is FYNNEI. Trimming at V came to 8 bases and at J to 1 base, leaving 8 bases not matched to a gene. This CDR3 spans 14 amino acids. DNA of the CDR3: TGTGCCAGCGGATCGGACAGGCCTTCCTACGAGCAGTACTTC. This gives the protein CASGSDRPSYEQYF.

The rearrangement links TRBV18 to TRBJ1-1; D not certain. With 3 bases removed from V and 1 base from J, the gap between germline ends came to 12 bases. CDR3 size: 15 residues. Looked up from germline, CDR1 is KGHSH and CDR2 is LQKENI. CDR3 in DNA: TGTGCCAGCTCACCCCGTAGCGGCTCGAACACTGAAGCTTTCTTT. Translated: CASSPRSGSNTEAFF. Combining the CDR3 with reference TRBV18 and TRBJ1-1 gives the whole variable domain NAGVMQNPRHLVRRRGQEARLRCSPMKGHSHVYWYRQLPEEGLKFMVYLQKENIIDESGMPKERFSAEFPKEGPSILRIQQVVRGDSAAYFCASSPRSGSNTEAFFGQGTRLTVV.

The CDR3 sequence: CASSLVIGGGTEAFF. The CDR3 nucleotides are TGTGCCAGCAGTTTAGTTATCGGGGGGGGCACTGAAGCTTTCTTT. This chain connects TRBV27 to TRBJ1-1; TRBD1 is a possible D gene (5 bases). CDR1 MNHEY and CDR2 SMNVEV come from the germline V gene (reference sequence). Trimming took off 2 bases at V and 4 bases at J, with 14 bases between the two ends. The CDR3 is made up of 15 amino acids.

This clone was seen just once. The genes are TRBV18 and TRBJ2-7, with 10 bases that match TRBD2. V lost 6 bases, J lost 1 base, and 3 bases stayed unmatched. CDR3 length equals 14 residues. The germline V gene encodes CDR1 KGHSH and CDR2 LQKENI. CDR3 protein: CASSSGRRSYEQYF. CDR3 nucleotides: TGTGCCAGCTCTAGCGGGAGGAGATCCTACGAGCAGTACTTC. The full variable domain, with the rest looked up from reference TRBV18 and TRBJ2-7, is NAGVMQNPRHLVRRRGQEARLRCSPMKGHSHVYWYRQLPEEGLKFMVYLQKENIIDESGMPKERFSAEFPKEGPSILRIQQVVRGDSAAYFCASSSGRRSYEQYFGPGTRLTVT.

The rearrangement uses TRBV5-1 and TRBJ1-2; D gene unclear. Between the trimmed V and J ends, which lost 0 bases and 4 bases, there was a span of 7 bases. The CDR3 has 13 amino acids. The germline gives CDR1 SGHRS, CDR2 YFSETQ. The CDR3 DNA reads as TGCGCCAGCAGCTTGGACGGCGGCTATGGCTACACCTTC. This encodes CASSLDGGYGYTF. Full variable domain (remainder filled in from reference TRBV5-1 and TRBJ1-2): KAGVTQTPRYLIKTRGQQVTLSCSPISGHRSVSWYQQTPGQGLQFLFEYFSETQRNKGNFPGRFSGRQFSNSRSEMNVSTLELGDSALYLCASSLDGGYGYTFGSGTRLTVV.

The rearrangement joins TRBV11-2 to TRBJ1-5; D perhaps matches TRBD1 (6 bases). There are 13 residues in the CDR3. The germline V and J ends were trimmed by 8 bases and 4 bases, with 12 bases remaining between them. Germline CDR1 and CDR2: SGHAT and FQNNGV. The CDR3 nucleotides read TGTGCCAGCGGCACAGGGCGGAATCAGCCCCAGCATTTT. Its translation is CASGTGRNQPQHF.

Turning to this clone: It is unclear where the CDR3 begins or ends on the DNA, so no DNA is shown, and the CDR3 is as TCRdb lists it. The chain is built from TRBV7-3 and TRBJ1-2. Germline V gives CDR1 SGHTA, CDR2 FQGTGA. The CDR3 is 14 amino acids long, termini counted. CDR3 residues: CASSYDGTSVGYTF.